The clone carrying this TCR beta chain was detected ten times or more. Its cognate antigen is unknown. Gene names are the mouse ones. Coverage ceases 4 residues before the CDR3 finishes, and the germline J gene fills in the end. The sample originates from a study of CD8+ T cells in alopecia areata. Study-level information: The approximately 6-10-week-old female C3H/HeJ mice were given skin taken from approximately 6-12-month-old C3H/HeJ graft donors that had spontaneous alopecia.

The V gene lost 1 base and the J gene lost 4 bases, with 7 bases spanning the gap. The CDR3 contains 13 residues. The germline V gene encodes CDR1 MNHDT and CDR2 YYDKIL. Study-level findings and limits: Normal skin's resident alphabeta T cells are sequenced alongside lesional scalp T cells.

Researchers sorted pooled cutaneous lymph node cells on the basis of CD4, CD8alpha, NKG2D, NKG2ACE and other markers. Once RNA had been extracted, it was reverse transcribed into cDNA to act as the sequencing template. Sequencing used immunoSEQ multiplex PCR; TCRdb keeps in-frame clones, though not all of them. Singletons are absent from the sample, which has about 270,000 clones. This sequence originates from a C3H/HeJ mouse with alopecia areata. Mice of this strain are of MHC haplotype H2-k. The chain combines TRBV17 with TRBJ1-1, with D unclear. Sequenced: CD4+ T cells sorted from a lymph node. CDR3: CASSRAVGTEVFF. Partial CDR3 DNA: TGTGCTAGCAGTAGAGCAGTGGGCACA.